Listed here is a single TCR beta chain. At least ten counts were recorded for this clonotype. There is no known antigen for this receptor. Nothing much larger sits one base from this clone, and base qualities are not available. This entry is derived from a study of glioma-infiltrating T cells listed by TCRdb under 2016. Context from the whole study: TCR alpha- and beta-chain repertoires were sequenced from glioma tissue, non-neoplastic brain tissue and matched peripheral blood mononuclear cells. The paired cohort was made up of three low-grade glioma patients, eight primary glioblastoma patients and three non-glioma patients who contributed non-neoplastic brain tissue. To measure how far tissue and blood T-cell populations diverged, each tissue-infiltrating repertoire was compared against the peripheral blood repertoire of the same patient.

V is clipped by 3 bases and J by 2 bases, and the sequence between their germline boundaries is 14 bases long. Sequences SEHNR (CDR1) and FQNEAQ (CDR2) are obtained from the germline V gene (reference sequence). The CDR3 spans 15 residues, from the cysteine through the phenylalanine. Of the read, only the CDR3 DNA is kept; its 45 bases are in frame from base 1. What the work shows at the level of the full study, not this receptor alone: Only a very small number of CDR3 sequences turned up in both tissue and blood, a result put down to high CDR3 diversity combined with limited sampling. In non-neoplastic patients, VJ-independent divergence between tissue and blood fell below expectation, whereas in all gliomas, and especially in low-grade gliomas, the divergence rose above expectation. Group comparisons were based on small numbers of patients: three non-neoplastic, three low-grade glioma and roughly 8 glioblastoma patients.

TCR alpha and beta CDR3 regions were amplified with the iRepertoire nested amplicon-rescue multiplex PCR (arm-PCR) platform from RNA. For one-step reverse transcription and amplification, about 95-450 ng of tissue mRNA or PBMC total RNA was used as input. Following bead purification, Illumina adapters were added by a secondary multiplex PCR, and the libraries were gel-purified between 200 and 400 bp. Internal 6-nucleotide barcodes were carried by the libraries and were used for demultiplexing. The libraries were sequenced on an Illumina MiSeq using 2x220 or 2x250 nucleotide paired-end reads. In the authors' own workflow: FLASH 1.2.11 was used to merge paired reads, and BWA-MEM then aligned the reads to the GRCh37 human genome before TRA and TRB reads were extracted. V and J assignment used an IMGT-derived reference of cassette sequences and CDR3 motifs that included pseudogenes. Reads were translated in three frames, and productive CDR3s were defined by a C…FGXG motif without stop codons. Unique combinations of V-J cassette pair and CDR3 amino acid sequence were defined as clonotypes. Filtering of reads was based on Hamming distance, with the threshold set by the sequence error rate of each sample in mapped regions. The raw public reads went through TCRdb reprocessing: fastp at Q25, MiXCR clone calling, in-frame beta chains kept. Every CDR3 protein is listed once, alongside the most common genes and DNA of its rows. None of the V and J calls come from the authors' own analysis; TCRdb made them. For this sample there are about 110,000 distinct CDR3 sequences; 20% to 25% appear just once. The ten largest account for 35% of the sample.

Sequences were obtained from glioma tissue, nonneoplastic brain tissue, or PBMCs (not recorded which). This TCR was sampled from a human donor with low-grade glioma or glioblastoma, undergoing nonglioma brain surgery, or in good health (not recorded which). The V gene is TRBV7-9 and the J gene is TRBJ2-7; the D gene cannot be resolved reliably. The sequenced DNA is TGTGCCAGCAGCTTGGACGGTTTGTCCACCTACGAGCAGTACTTC. Protein translation: CASSLDGLSTYEQYF. Supplemented by the reference TRBV7-9 and TRBJ2-7 proteins around the CDR3, the complete variable domain is DTGVSQNPRHKITKRGQNVTFRCDPISEHNRLYWYRQTLGQGPEFLTYFQNEAQLEKSRLLSDRFSAERPKGSFSTLEIQRTEQGDSAMYLCASSLDGLSTYEQYFGPGTRLTVT.